Listed here are 8 T cell receptor beta chains from one sample, sequenced in a study of Graves' ophthalmopathy and Graves' hyperthyroidism. RNA transcripts served as template for amplifying TCR beta CDR3 sequences. First-round RT-PCR with HTBI primers preceded a second-round multiplex PCR. TCRdb reprocessed the multiplex PCR reads with MiXCR, giving one entry per CDR3 protein. Altogether hundreds of thousands of distinct CDR3 sequences are present, 35% to 50% being singletons, with the ten largest covering 40% to 55%. The sequenced material came from peripheral blood. Receptors were obtained from an adult man with Graves' ophthalmopathy.

V gene TRBV25-1 combines with J gene TRBJ2-2, with D hard to call. The V and J ends lost 4 bases and 4 bases respectively, with 13 bases between them. This CDR3 has 15 amino acids. Germline lookup yields CDR1 MGHDK and CDR2 SYGVNS. Here the CDR3 DNA reads TGTGCCAGCAGTGTCGAGTTTGGGGTCACCGGGGAGCTGTTTTTT. Residues: CASSVEFGVTGELFF.

V gene TRBV10-3 combines with J gene TRBJ2-5; D may match TRBD1 or TRBD2 (5 bases each). Germline loops: CDR1 ENHRY, CDR2 SYGVKD. The CDR3 extends over 15 amino acids. Trimming removed 2 bases at V and 5 bases at J, with 15 bases between. CDR3 DNA sequence: TGTGCCATCAGTGAGAGGGACGGGCCAGGGGAGACCCAGTACTTC. Its protein is CAISERDGPGETQYF.

This sequence joins TRBV7-8 and TRBJ1-1; no definite D call. This CDR3 spans 13 amino acids. The V and J ends lost 7 bases and 4 bases respectively, with 13 bases between them. Germline-derived CDR1 and CDR2 are SGHVS and FQNEAQ. For the CDR3, the DNA is TGTGCCAGCACCCCGGCGTCGAGCACTGAAGCTTTCTTT. This codes for CASTPASSTEAFF.

The chain links TRBV24-1 to TRBJ1-5; 9 bases match TRBD1. The trim removed 3 bases at V and 11 bases at J, leaving 10 bases unmatched. This CDR3 has 15 amino acids. The V gene's germline CDR1 is KGHDR and CDR2 SFDVKD. CDR3 sequence: CATSDLTGGMETQHF. The DNA for the CDR3 is TGTGCCACCAGTGATCTGACAGGGGGAATGGAGACCCAGCATTTT.

The gene calls are TRBV7-9 and TRBJ2-2, with TRBD1 as a possible D gene (5 bases). Germline CDR1 and CDR2: SEHNR and FQNEAQ (reference sequence). V lost 5 bases and J 5 bases, leaving 15 bases between the germline ends. CDR3 length: 15 residues. The CDR3 protein is CASSQDGANTGELFF. In DNA form, the CDR3 reads TGTGCCAGCAGCCAAGATGGGGCTAATACCGGGGAGCTGTTTTTT.

The CDR3 DNA follows: TGTGCCAGCAGCCCGGCGACCTGGGGGCGCGTGGGTCCGAACACTGAAGCTTTCTTT. Encoded protein: CASSPATWGRVGPNTEAFF. The chain recombines TRBV5-5 with TRBJ1-1, with TRBD1 as a possible D gene (6 bases). CDR1 is SGHKS and CDR2 is YYEKEE in the germline V gene (reference sequence). The CDR3 loop spans 19 amino acids. Trimming shortened V by 4 bases and J by 1 base, and 26 bases separated the two germline ends.

V is TRBV7-9 and J is TRBJ1-4, with 7 nucleotides matching TRBD1. V lost 5 bases to trimming and J lost 5 bases; unmatched junction nucleotides: 5. CDR1 is SEHNR and CDR2 is FQNEAQ in the germline V gene (reference sequence). CDR3 size: 14 residues. CDR3 residues: CASSRDRRNEKLFF. The CDR3 DNA sequence: TGTGCCAGCAGCCGGGACAGAAGAAATGAAAAACTGTTTTTT.

The sample holds many counts of this clonotype. This chain connects TRBV2 to TRBJ1-5, with TRBD1 matching over 7 bases. Trimming took 3 bases from V and 4 from J; bases not matched to a gene: 0. The CDR3 has 13 residues. CDR1 is SNHLY and CDR2 is FYNNEI in the germline V gene. The CDR3 DNA reads as TGTGCCAGCAGTGACAGGGGGAATCAGCCCCAGCATTTT. This sequence encodes CASSDRGNQPQHF.